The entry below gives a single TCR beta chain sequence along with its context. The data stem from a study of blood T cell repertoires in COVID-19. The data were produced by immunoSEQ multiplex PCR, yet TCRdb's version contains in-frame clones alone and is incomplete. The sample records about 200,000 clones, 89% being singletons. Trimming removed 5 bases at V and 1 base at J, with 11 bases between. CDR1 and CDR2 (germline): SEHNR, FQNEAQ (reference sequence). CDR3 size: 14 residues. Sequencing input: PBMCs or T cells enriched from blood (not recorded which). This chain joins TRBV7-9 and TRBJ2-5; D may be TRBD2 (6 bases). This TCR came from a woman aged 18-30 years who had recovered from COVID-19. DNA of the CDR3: TGTGCCAGCAGCAAAGGGACTTCCCAAGAGACCCAGTACTTC. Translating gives CASSKGTSQETQYF.